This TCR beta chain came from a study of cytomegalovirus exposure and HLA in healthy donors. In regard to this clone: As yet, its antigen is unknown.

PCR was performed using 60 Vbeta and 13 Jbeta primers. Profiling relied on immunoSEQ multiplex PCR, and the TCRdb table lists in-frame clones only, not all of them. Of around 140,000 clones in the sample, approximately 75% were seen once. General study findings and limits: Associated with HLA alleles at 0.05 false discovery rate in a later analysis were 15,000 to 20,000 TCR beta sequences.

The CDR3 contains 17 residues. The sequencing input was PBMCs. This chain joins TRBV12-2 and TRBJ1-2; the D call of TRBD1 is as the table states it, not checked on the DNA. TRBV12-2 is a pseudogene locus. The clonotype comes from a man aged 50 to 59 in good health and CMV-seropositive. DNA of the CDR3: TGTGCAAGTCGCGCCGGACAGGGAATGGAGTTGGACTATGGCTACACCTTC. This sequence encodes CASRAGQGMELDYGYTF.